These T cell receptor beta chains were read from a single sample in a study of shared clonotypes between healthy human individuals. Data came from immunoSEQ multiplex PCR; TCRdb stores just in-frame clones and leaves some out. The sample includes a few million clones, 85% to 95% seen only once; the top ten take about 0.41%. Sequencing was carried out using naive CD4+ T cells from PBMCs. The receptors stem from a man aged 18 to 29 in good health. Some clones in this sample may be carry-over from other donors' samples. Each CDR3 is given without its conserved first and last residue.

v_call	j_call	cdr3_aa
TRBV14	TRBJ2-5	ASSHRTVQETQY
TRBV7-9	TRBJ1-1	ASSLVRSGNFLNTEAF
TRBV28	TRBJ1-5	ASSLLQGRNQPQH
TRBV7-9	TRBJ2-2	ASSTRTSGDGGELF
TRBV6-5	TRBJ2-5	ASSSLGRRNQETQY
TRBV27	TRBJ2-1	ASSSRTRGEQF
TRBV2	TRBJ2-7	ASSPARGAYEQY
TRBV15	TRBJ2-2	ATSRAPPVTNTGELF
TRBV6-5	TRBJ2-7	ASSWELRSYEQY
TRBV18	TRBJ1-1	ASSSGQGNTEAF
TRBV2	TRBJ2-2	ASTIRAGGPGELF
TRBV5-1	TRBJ2-2	ASSYGTPSNTGELF
TRBV27	TRBJ2-3	ASSPRGPDTQY
TRBV10-3	TRBJ2-7	ATEARTGGSYEQY
TRBV7-2	TRBJ1-1	ASSFQGEGTEAF
TRBV6-6	TRBJ2-1	ASSLLAGNYNEQF
TRBV6-5	TRBJ2-7	ASSRDRTYEQY
TRBV19	TRBJ1-4	ASSMIRGGEKLF
TRBV18	TRBJ1-4	ASSPNRANGEKLF
TRBV4-1	TRBJ1-3	ASSQDTQGHSSGNTIY
TRBV28	TRBJ1-4	GTGRWSNEKLF
TRBV5-1	TRBJ1-4	ASSSGQTNEKLF
TRBV29-1	TRBJ2-1	SASRPETSSYNEQF
TRBV28	TRBJ2-2	ASMFGGTNTGELF
TRBV6-1	TRBJ2-1	ASSESPLDNEQF
TRBV2	TRBJ1-2	ASSELPYGYT
TRBV28	TRBJ1-2	ASSNEFSHYGYT
TRBV7-9	TRBJ2-6	ASSQTPGQGNSGANVLT
TRBV7-8	TRBJ2-7	ASSSRTGLMEQY
TRBV6-5	TRBJ2-5	ASSYRGGETQY
TRBV25-1	TRBJ2-1	ASSEPSGGDNEQF
TRBV6-5	TRBJ2-1	ASSYSAGTGDNEQF
TRBV30	TRBJ2-1	AWRGRPAPYNEQF
TRBV28	TRBJ2-3	ASSGRELGTDTQY
TRBV5-6	TRBJ1-3	ASSYLGNTIY
TRBV6-5	TRBJ2-7	ASSSRQGYYEQY
TRBV14	TRBJ1-1	ASRIGEVTEAF
TRBV2	TRBJ2-4	ASTQGGGKNIQY
TRBV15	TRBJ1-1	ATSRGDRGYMNTEAF
TRBV5-1	TRBJ1-1	ASSLATGALNTEAF
TRBV18	TRBJ2-5	ASSPASGAETQY
TRBV6-1	TRBJ1-3	ASSVTGGSNTIY
TRBV28	TRBJ2-7	ASSLLYEQY
TRBV12-5	TRBJ2-3	ASGLVKVSGTSGFSSTDTQY
TRBV28	TRBJ1-4	ASSLLGGADEKLF
TRBV20-1	TRBJ2-5	SAPYQETQY
TRBV29-1	TRBJ2-3	SGTAGTGGTDTQY
TRBV11-2	TRBJ2-5	ASSPVRGKETQY
TRBV18	TRBJ2-5	ASSPGDQETQY
TRBV18	TRBJ1-2	ASSPVGSSYGYT
TRBV4-1	TRBJ2-1	ASSQTDSSYNEQF
TRBV7-3	TRBJ2-1	ASSPGGSGRFDEQF
TRBV7-9	TRBJ2-1	ASSRGSNEQF